The 13 T cell receptor beta chains below all came from one sample that was sequenced in a study of T-cell reconstitution after alpha-beta-depleted transplantation in children. Researchers prepared the TCRbeta library using unique molecular identifiers, the study reports. One entry per CDR3 protein results from TCRdb running MiXCR on the PCR reads. The sample contains nearly 350,000 distinct CDR3 sequences, 15% to 20% of which appear only once. The material was PBMCs, mostly from graft donor cells, obtained 360 days after TCRalphabeta/CD19-depleted stem cell transplant. Every receptor here comes from a male patient under 10 years old who had a stem cell transplant for acute lymphoblastic leukemia, so the T cells may come from the graft donor.

This clonotype turned up a few times. This sequence joins TRBV12-3 or TRBV12-4 and TRBJ2-7; TRBD1 is a possible D gene (6 bases). CDR3 length: 12 amino acids. V was trimmed by 6 bases and J by 3 bases, leaving 9 bases between them. CDR3 sequence (DNA): TGTGCCAGCAGGCTGGACAGCTACGAGCAGTACTTC. Protein: CASRLDSYEQYF.

The rearrangement joins TRBV10-3 to TRBJ2-3; D may be TRBD1 or TRBD2 (6 bases each). Trimming stripped 4 bases from V and 4 bases from J, with 21 bases between. Germline V gene lookup returns CDR1 ENHRY and CDR2 SYGVKD. The length of the CDR3 is 17 residues. The CDR3 loop is CAISGSQGRNRADTQYF. The CDR3 DNA reads TGTGCCATCAGTGGGAGTCAGGGGAGGAACCGTGCAGATACGCAGTATTTT.

This clonotype was seen ten or more times. The chain has TRBV10-3 and TRBJ2-1; perhaps TRBD2 as D (5 bases). The CDR3 runs 14 residues. Germline CDR1 reads ENHRY; CDR2 reads SYGVKD. The V gene lost 3 bases and the J gene lost 9 bases, with 15 bases spanning the gap. CDR3: CAISDYLEASEQFF. The CDR3 nucleotides read TGTGCCATCAGTGATTACCTGGAGGCCAGTGAGCAGTTCTTC.

This clonotype appeared many times. The CDR3 DNA reads TGCAGTGCTAGAGATGAACACGAGCAGTACTTC. This sequence encodes CSARDEHEQYF. The genes are TRBV20-1 and TRBJ2-7, with D unclear. This CDR3 region has 11 residues. Per the germline V gene, CDR1 is DFQATT and CDR2 is SNEGSKA (reference sequence). Trimming took 0 bases from V and 5 from J, leaving 5 bases between them.

The chain links TRBV20-1 to TRBJ1-5; D remains unclear. CDR3 length: 14 residues. Trimming removed 6 bases at V and 4 bases at J, with 16 bases between. From germline, CDR1 is DFQATT and CDR2 SNEGSKA (reference sequence). This CDR3 reads CSASRRPPNQPQHF. In DNA, the CDR3 is TGCAGTGCCTCCCGTAGGCCTCCTAATCAGCCCCAGCATTTT.

CDR3 sequence reads: CSAREARQPQHF. The CDR3 DNA sequence: TGCAGTGCTAGAGAGGCAAGGCAGCCCCAGCATTTT. This rearrangement joins TRBV20-1 to TRBJ1-5; no clear D gene. CDR1 and CDR2 from the germline V gene are DFQATT and SNEGSKA (reference sequence). The ends were cut back, 0 bases at V and 7 bases at J, with 7 bases in the middle. This CDR3 comprises 12 residues.

This chain joins TRBV28 and TRBJ2-7, with 7 bases that match TRBD1. V lost 8 bases, J lost 3 bases, and 16 bases stayed unmatched. This CDR3 has 16 amino acids. CDR1 MDHEN and CDR2 SYDVKM come from the germline V gene. The CDR3 reads CASVRGQVFTIYEQYF. In nucleotides, the CDR3 is TGTGCCAGCGTGCGAGGACAGGTGTTCACAATCTACGAGCAGTACTTC.

V and J are TRBV4-1 and TRBJ2-1; D is ambiguous. Trimming took off 3 bases at V and 4 bases at J, with 13 bases between the two ends. Germline V CDR1 and CDR2: MGHRA, YSYEKL. The CDR3 runs to 15 residues. In DNA, the CDR3 is TGCGCCAGCAGCCAGACCCGACTTGCATACAATGAGCAGTTCTTC. Residues: CASSQTRLAYNEQFF.

This clonotype was seen more than once but under ten times. The chain recombines TRBV24-1 with TRBJ1-2; D might be TRBD1 (6 bases). CDR1 is KGHDR, CDR2 SFDVKD, per germline. Between the trimmed V and J ends, which lost 4 bases and 4 bases, there was a span of 9 bases. The CDR3 has 13 residues. The CDR3 DNA sequence: TGTGCCACCAGTGACGGACAGTTCTATGGCTACACCTTC. It codes for CATSDGQFYGYTF.

The table lists this clonotype with a few counts. This chain links TRBV5-1 with TRBJ2-3, with unresolved D. The CDR3 is made up of 15 amino acids. Germline V CDR1 and CDR2: SGHRS, YFSETQ. Deletions cut 5 bases from V and 2 bases from J, with 15 bases between. DNA for the CDR3: TGCGCCAGCAGTGAGTTTACAGCCCTCACAGATACGCAGTATTTT. It is translated as CASSEFTALTDTQYF.

This clonotype showed up just once. This chain links TRBV7-2 with TRBJ1-5, with a possible D match to TRBD1 (5 bases). Germline-derived CDR1 and CDR2 are SGHTA and FQGNSA. The CDR3 extends over 15 amino acids. V lost 4 bases and J lost 2, with 12 bases in between. The chain's CDR3 is CASSYRGGGNQPQHF. CDR3 nucleotides: TGTGCCAGCAGCTATAGGGGTGGGGGCAATCAGCCCCAGCATTTT. Full variable domain (missing parts from reference TRBV7-2 and TRBJ1-5): GAGVSQSPSNKVTEKGKDVELRCDPISGHTALYWYRQSLGQGLEFLIYFQGNSAPDKSGLPSDRFSAERTGGSVSTLTIQRTQQEDSAVYLCASSYRGGGNQPQHFGDGTRLSIL.

This clonotype was seen only a few times. The V call is TRBV7-2, the J call TRBJ2-1, with D possibly TRBD1 on 5 matching bases. Germline loops: CDR1 SGHTA, CDR2 FQGNSA. Trimming removed 6 bases from V and 0 bases from J, with 12 bases in between. The CDR3 totals 15 residues. CDR3 in amino acids: CASSKDDSSYNEQFF. The DNA for the CDR3 is TGTGCCAGCAGTAAGGACGACAGCTCCTACAATGAGCAGTTCTTC.

Note on this clonotype: At one of its ends the junction is not consistent with the germline gene, which may arise from a read error. This chain uses TRBV7-7 with TRBJ2-2; D ambiguous. The CDR3 is 14 amino acids. Germline V gene data show CDR1 as SSHAT and CDR2 as FNYEAQ (reference sequence). This CDR3 reads CASSSLGVDGELFF. The CDR3 nucleotides are TGTGCTAGCAGCTCCCTAGGAGTGGACGGGGAGCTGTTTTTT.